Below, 5 T cell receptor beta chains from the same sample are listed, as sequenced in a study of identical twins. TCRdb re-called the 5' RACE reads through MiXCR, storing one row per CDR3 protein. The table has nearly 650,000 distinct CDR3 sequences, under 8.5% seen once; the top ten hold 1.6%. These data are also associated with another study on yellow fever vaccine responses in identical twins.

Sequencing used PBMCs. Receptors originate from a young woman in good health.

This clonotype was counted only a few times. The V call is TRBV15, the J call TRBJ2-5; D perhaps matches TRBD1 (5 bases). The V end lost 0 bases, the J end lost 4 bases, and 6 bases lay between the germline ends. The CDR3 runs 13 residues. The germline V gene encodes CDR1 LNHNV and CDR2 YYDKDF (reference sequence). The CDR3 loop is CATSRDQGETQYF. CDR3 DNA sequence: TGTGCCACCAGCAGAGATCAGGGAGAGACCCAGTACTTC.

This chain connects TRBV6-1 to TRBJ2-5, with D unclear. The length of the CDR3 is 13 residues. With 5 bases removed from V and 5 bases from J, the gap between germline ends came to 12 bases. Germline CDR1 reads MNHNS; CDR2 reads SASEGT. CDR3 protein: CASSLLTGETQYF. CDR3 nucleotides: TGTGCCAGCAGTCTGTTAACCGGGGAGACCCAGTACTTC.

The chain uses TRBV9 and TRBJ2-2, with TRBD1 identical over 8 bases. This CDR3 has 19 residues. V dropped 0 bases and J dropped 3; count of bases not matched to a gene: 13. Germline V gene sequence: CDR1 SGDLS, CDR2 YYNGEE. The CDR3 DNA sequence: TGTGCCAGCAGCGTAGGGGGACAGGAGAGGGTGAGCGACACCGGGGAGCTGTTTTTT. The encoded protein is CASSVGGQERVSDTGELFF.

The chain combines TRBV14 with TRBJ1-2, with D hard to call. The CDR3 loop spans 15 amino acids. V shed 0 bases and J shed 5 bases, with 13 bases lying between them. Germline CDR1 and CDR2: SGHDN and FVKESK. The CDR3 nucleotides are TGTGCCAGCAGCCAAGAGGGCCCGAACCTATATGGCTACACCTTC. It is translated as CASSQEGPNLYGYTF.

This clonotype has only a few counts. The gene calls are TRBV5-1 and TRBJ1-1, with D possibly TRBD1 on 5 matching bases. Trimming pared 0 bases from V and 3 bases from J, leaving 15 bases between. Looked up from germline, CDR1 is SGHRS and CDR2 is YFSETQ. The CDR3 runs to 16 residues. The CDR3 region is CASSLAQVGDHTEAFF. The CDR3 DNA is TGCGCCAGCAGCTTGGCACAGGTGGGAGACCACACTGAAGCTTTCTTT.